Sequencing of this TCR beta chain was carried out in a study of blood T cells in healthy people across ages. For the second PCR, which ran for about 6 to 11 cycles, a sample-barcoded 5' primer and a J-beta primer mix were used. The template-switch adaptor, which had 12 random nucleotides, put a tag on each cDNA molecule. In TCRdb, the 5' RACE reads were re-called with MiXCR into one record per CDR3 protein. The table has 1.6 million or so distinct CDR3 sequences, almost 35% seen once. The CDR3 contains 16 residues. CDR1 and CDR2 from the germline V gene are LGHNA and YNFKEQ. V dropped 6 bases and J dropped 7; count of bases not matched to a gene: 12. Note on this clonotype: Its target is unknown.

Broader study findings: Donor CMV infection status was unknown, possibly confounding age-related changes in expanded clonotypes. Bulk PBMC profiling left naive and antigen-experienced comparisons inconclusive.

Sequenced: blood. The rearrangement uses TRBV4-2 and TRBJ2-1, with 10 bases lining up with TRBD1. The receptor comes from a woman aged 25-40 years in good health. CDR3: CASSPTRQGADNEQFF. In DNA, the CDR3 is TGTGCCAGCAGTCCAACGAGACAGGGGGCGGATAATGAGCAGTTCTTC.